Each of the 5 T cell receptor beta chains below was sequenced from the same sample in a study of T cells after posttransplantation cyclophosphamide listed by TCRdb under 2016. Library preparation was by the immunoSEQ multiplex PCR assay. The clones in this table, taken by TCRdb from immuneACCESS, are in-frame only. Not every clone is retained; where verified, under half of the shortfall comes from an unresolved V gene, and the cause of the rest is unknown. The sample includes roughly 30,000 clones, with over 85% observed a single time. The ten largest account for 15% of the sample. The specimen sequenced was PBMCs. The receptors shown here come from a woman in her thirties or forties with a blood cancer, CMV-positive, and with a related stem cell donor.

The chain recombines TRBV11-1 with TRBJ1-1; D remains unclear. The CDR3 is made up of 17 amino acids. Trimming left V 5 bases short and J 0 bases short, with 19 bases between. The germline CDR1 and CDR2 sequences are SGHAT and FQDESV (reference sequence). This CDR3 reads CASSKTQFGSLNTEAFF. CDR3 in DNA: TGTGCCAGCAGCAAGACTCAGTTCGGTTCACTGAACACTGAAGCTTTCTTT.

The J gene is TRBJ1-5, the V gene TRBV6-6, with D possibly being TRBD1 (6 bases). CDR3 length: 15 amino acids. Germline V lookup: CDR1 MNHNY, CDR2 SVGAGI (reference sequence). Trimming pared 4 bases from V and 6 bases from J, leaving 16 bases between. CDR3 residues: CASSWNREITQPQHF. CDR3 in DNA: TGTGCCAGCAGTTGGAACAGGGAAATAACTCAGCCCCAGCATTTT.

The V gene is TRBV11-2, the J gene TRBJ1-2, with D perhaps TRBD1 (5 bases). Germline CDR1 is SGHAT and CDR2 is FQNNGV. V gave up 5 bases and J gave up 7 bases, with 14 bases separating them. CDR3 size: 13 residues. The CDR3, as DNA: TGTGCCAGCAGCCTGGGGGGGGTAGGTGGCTACACCTTC. Its translation: CASSLGGVGGYTF.

The chain links TRBV19 to TRBJ1-5, with D maybe TRBD1 (6 bases). This CDR3 region has 14 residues. V was clipped by 11 bases and J by 4 bases, with 18 bases between them. Germline CDR1 LNHDA, CDR2 SQIVND (reference sequence). As DNA, the CDR3 is TGTGCCTCTTACCCAGGGGATATTAATCAGCCCCAGCATTTT. Protein product: CASYPGDINQPQHF.

The chain employs TRBV15 and TRBJ2-3, with D possibly TRBD2 on 7 matching bases. Trimming took off 0 bases at V and 5 bases at J, with 12 bases between the two ends. The germline V gene has CDR1 LNHNV and CDR2 YYDKDF (reference sequence). The CDR3 runs to 15 residues. The CDR3 protein is CATSRDGGAGDTQYF. CDR3 DNA: TGTGCCACCAGCAGAGATGGGGGGGCTGGAGATACGCAGTATTTT.